This T cell receptor (beta chain) was sequenced during a study of vaccination effects on CD4 cells after COVID-19. Findings of the study overall: Both infection-induced and vaccine-induced clones contracted markedly at late post-vaccination timepoints.

V dropped 4 bases and J dropped 4 bases, with 18 bases sitting between them. CDR1 SGHDT and CDR2 YYEEEE come from the germline V gene. The CDR3 totals 15 residues. As for this clone: Its specificity is not known.

Pools of viral peptides were used by the ViraFEST assay to expand antigen-specific CD4+ T cells ahead of sequencing. Having been cultured for roughly 9 days, the cells underwent CD4+ T cell isolation. The study found no prior SARS-CoV-2 infection in the vaccine recipients, who tested negative for nucleocapsid antibodies. After two million PBMC were placed in each well, they were cultured with 10 IU/ml IL-2 and around 10 ug/ml peptides. This table comes from immunoSEQ multiplex PCR, and its TCRdb copy is limited to in-frame clones, with some not included. The data hold tens of thousands of clones, with approximately 79% observed a single time.

This receptor was identified in a human donor who received a COVID-19 vaccine. The starting material was CD4+ T cells from PBMCs cultured with HCoV-OC43 spike peptides, obtained before COVID-19 vaccination. The subset: HCoV-OC43 spike overlapping peptide pool stimulation. This chain connects TRBV5-6 to TRBJ2-7, with D tentatively TRBD2 (5 bases). The CDR3 DNA reads TGTGCCAGCAGCCCGACTACATCACATAAATACGAGCAGTACGTC. Residues: CASSPTTSHKYEQYV.